This T cell receptor beta chain stems from a study of blood T cell repertoires in COVID-19. Assay used: immunoSEQ multiplex PCR; TCRdb lists only in-frame clones, some missing. The table includes nearly 110,000 clones, 60% to 80% detected once. This CDR3 is built from 13 residues. Germline V gene sequence: CDR1 SGHDT, CDR2 YYEEEE. Trimming removed 0 bases from V and 6 bases from J, with 9 bases in between. The sequence was obtained from a human donor with acute or convalescent COVID-19. The donor label of this sample is uncertain. The chain uses TRBV5-6 and TRBJ1-2, with a possible D match to TRBD1 (5 bases). Material: peripheral blood. The CDR3 loop is CASSLVRAHGYTF. The DNA for the CDR3 is TGTGCCAGCAGCTTGGTCAGGGCACATGGCTACACCTTC.